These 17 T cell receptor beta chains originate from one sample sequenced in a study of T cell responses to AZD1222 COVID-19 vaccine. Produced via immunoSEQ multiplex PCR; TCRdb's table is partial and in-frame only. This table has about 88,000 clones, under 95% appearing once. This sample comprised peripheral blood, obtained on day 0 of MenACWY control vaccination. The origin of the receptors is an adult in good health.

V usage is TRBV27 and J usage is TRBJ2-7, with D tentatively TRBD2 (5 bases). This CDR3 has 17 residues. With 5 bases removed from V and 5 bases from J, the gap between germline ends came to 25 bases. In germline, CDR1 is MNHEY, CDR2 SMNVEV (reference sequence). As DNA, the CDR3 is TGTGCCAGCAGTCCGTCTCCGGGATCTTCGATTGTCCACGAGCAGTACTTC. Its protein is CASSPSPGSSIVHEQYF.

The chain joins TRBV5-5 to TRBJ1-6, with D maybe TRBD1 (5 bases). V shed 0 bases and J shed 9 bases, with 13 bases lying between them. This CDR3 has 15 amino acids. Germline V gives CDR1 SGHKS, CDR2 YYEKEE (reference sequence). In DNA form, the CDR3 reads TGTGCCAGCAGCTTGGGCGACAGAGTAGCTTCACCCCTCCACTTT. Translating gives CASSLGDRVASPLHF.

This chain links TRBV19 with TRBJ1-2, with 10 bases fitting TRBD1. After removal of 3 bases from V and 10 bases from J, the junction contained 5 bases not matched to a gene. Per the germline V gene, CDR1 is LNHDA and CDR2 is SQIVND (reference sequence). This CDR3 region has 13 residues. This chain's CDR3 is CASSIRTGGDYTF. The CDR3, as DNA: TGTGCCAGTAGTATCAGGACAGGGGGAGACTACACCTTC.

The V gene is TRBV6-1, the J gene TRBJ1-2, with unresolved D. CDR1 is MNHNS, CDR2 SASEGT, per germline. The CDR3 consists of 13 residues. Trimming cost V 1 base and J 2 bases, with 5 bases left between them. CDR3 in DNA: TGTGCCAGCAGTGAAGGTTGGAACTATGGCTACACCTTC. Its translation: CASSEGWNYGYTF.

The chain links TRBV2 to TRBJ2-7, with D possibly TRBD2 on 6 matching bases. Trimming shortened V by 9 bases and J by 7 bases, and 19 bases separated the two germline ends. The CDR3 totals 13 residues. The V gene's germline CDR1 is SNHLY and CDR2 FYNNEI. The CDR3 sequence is CASARDSRREQYF. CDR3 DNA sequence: TGTGCCAGTGCACGGGACTCCCGACGGGAGCAGTACTTC.

The CDR3 is CASSYSRSTEAFF. CDR3 in DNA: TGTGCCAGCAGTTACTCACGAAGCACTGAAGCTTTCTTT. The J gene is TRBJ1-1, the V gene TRBV6-5; no definite D call. Per germline, CDR1 MNHEY and CDR2 SVGAGI. Trimming cost V 0 bases and J 4 bases, with 6 bases left between them. The CDR3 contains 13 residues.

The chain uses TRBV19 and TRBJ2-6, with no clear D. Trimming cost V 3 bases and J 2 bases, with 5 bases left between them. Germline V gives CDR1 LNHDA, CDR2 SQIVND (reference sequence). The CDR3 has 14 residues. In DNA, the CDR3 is TGTGCCAGTAGTATGGGTGCTGGGGCCAACGTCCTGACTTTC. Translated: CASSMGAGANVLTF.

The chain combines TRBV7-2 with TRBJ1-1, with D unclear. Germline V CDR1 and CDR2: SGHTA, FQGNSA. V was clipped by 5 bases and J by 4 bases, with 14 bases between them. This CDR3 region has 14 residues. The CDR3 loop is CASSVGLPGTEAFF. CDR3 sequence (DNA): TGTGCCAGCAGCGTCGGTCTTCCCGGCACTGAAGCTTTCTTT.

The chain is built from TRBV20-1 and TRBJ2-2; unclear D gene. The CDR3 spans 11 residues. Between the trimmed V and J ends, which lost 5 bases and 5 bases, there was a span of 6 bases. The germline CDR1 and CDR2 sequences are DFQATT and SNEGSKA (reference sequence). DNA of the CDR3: TGCAGTGCTCAAAGGACCGGGGAGCTGTTTTTT. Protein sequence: CSAQRTGELFF.

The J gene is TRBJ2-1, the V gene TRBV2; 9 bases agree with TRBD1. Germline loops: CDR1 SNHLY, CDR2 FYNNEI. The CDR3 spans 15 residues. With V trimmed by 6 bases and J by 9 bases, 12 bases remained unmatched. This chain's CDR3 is CASSLSGTGLGEQFF. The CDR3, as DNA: TGTGCCAGCAGCCTCTCCGGGACAGGGCTCGGTGAGCAGTTCTTC.

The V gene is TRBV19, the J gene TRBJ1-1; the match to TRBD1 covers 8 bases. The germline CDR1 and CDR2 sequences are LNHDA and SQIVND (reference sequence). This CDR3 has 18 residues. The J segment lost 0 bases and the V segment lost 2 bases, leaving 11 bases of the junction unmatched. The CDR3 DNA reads TGTGCCAGTAGTATACCCCCTGGACAGGGAGGTGTGAACACTGAAGCTTTCTTT. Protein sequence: CASSIPPGQGGVNTEAFF.

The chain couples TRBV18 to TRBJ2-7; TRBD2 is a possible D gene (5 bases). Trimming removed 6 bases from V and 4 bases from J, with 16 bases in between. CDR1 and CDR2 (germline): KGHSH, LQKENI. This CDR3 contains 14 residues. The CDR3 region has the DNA TGTGCCAGCTCCCGGACTGGCTTTGGGTACGAGCAGTACTTC. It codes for CASSRTGFGYEQYF.

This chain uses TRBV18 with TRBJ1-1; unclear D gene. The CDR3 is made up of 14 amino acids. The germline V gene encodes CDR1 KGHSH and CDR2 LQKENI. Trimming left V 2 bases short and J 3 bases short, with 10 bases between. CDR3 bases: TGTGCCAGCTCACCAACGGTTAAGGACACTGAAGCTTTCTTT. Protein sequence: CASSPTVKDTEAFF.

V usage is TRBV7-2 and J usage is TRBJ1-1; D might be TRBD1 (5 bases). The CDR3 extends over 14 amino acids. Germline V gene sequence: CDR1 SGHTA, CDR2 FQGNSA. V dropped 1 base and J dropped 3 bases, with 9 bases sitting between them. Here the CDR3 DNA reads TGTGCCAGCAGCTTAGTTCAGGGCTACACTGAAGCTTTCTTT. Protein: CASSLVQGYTEAFF.

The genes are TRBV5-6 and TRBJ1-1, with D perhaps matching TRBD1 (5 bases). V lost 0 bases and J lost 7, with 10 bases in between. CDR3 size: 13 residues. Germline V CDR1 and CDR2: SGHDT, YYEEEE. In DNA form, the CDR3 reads TGTGCCAGCAGCTTGGTCGGCCAGGGTGAAGCTTTCTTT. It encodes CASSLVGQGEAFF.

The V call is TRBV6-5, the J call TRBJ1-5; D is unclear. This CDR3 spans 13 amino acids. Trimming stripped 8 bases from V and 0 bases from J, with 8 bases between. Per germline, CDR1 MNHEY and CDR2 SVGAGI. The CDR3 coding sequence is TGTGCCAGCCGAAGGGATAGCAATCAGCCCCAGCATTTT. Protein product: CASRRDSNQPQHF.

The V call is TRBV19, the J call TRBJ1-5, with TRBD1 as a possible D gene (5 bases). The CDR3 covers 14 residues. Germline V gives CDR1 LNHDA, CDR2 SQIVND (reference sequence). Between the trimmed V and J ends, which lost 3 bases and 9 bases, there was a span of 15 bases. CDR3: CASSIGAGSRPQHF. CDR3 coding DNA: TGTGCCAGTAGTATTGGGGCAGGCTCTCGGCCCCAGCATTTT. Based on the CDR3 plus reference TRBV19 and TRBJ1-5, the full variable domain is DGGITQSPKYLFRKEGQNVTLSCEQNLNHDAMYWYRQDPGQGLRLIYYSQIVNDFQKGDIAEGYSVSREKKESFPLTVTSAQKNPTAFYLCASSIGAGSRPQHFGDGTRLSIL.